Listed here are 18 T cell receptor beta chains from one sample, sequenced in a study of cytomegalovirus exposure and HLA in healthy donors. 13 Jbeta primers and 60 Vbeta primers were used for the PCR. This table comes from immunoSEQ multiplex PCR, and its TCRdb copy is limited to in-frame clones, with some not included. The data show roughly 160,000 clones, with 80% seen just once and approximately 4.8% held by the top ten. The specimen sequenced was PBMCs. The receptors derive from a man younger than 40 in good health and CMV-seronegative.

As to this clone: The junction departs from the called germline gene at one end, perhaps through a read error. This chain connects TRBV7-9 to TRBJ1-1; unclear D gene. Germline lookup yields CDR1 SEHNR and CDR2 FQNEAQ (reference sequence). The CDR3 length is 12 residues. The DNA for the CDR3 is TGTTCCAGCAGCTTGGGCCTCACTGAAGCTTTCTTT. Amino acids: CSSSLGLTEAFF.

This rearrangement joins TRBV28 to TRBJ2-7; 11 bases line up with TRBD2. The germline V gene has CDR1 MDHEN and CDR2 SYDVKM. The CDR3 has 15 amino acids. Trimming cost V 3 bases and J 6 bases; bases outside gene matches: 7. This CDR3 reads CASSLRLAGGREQYF. Here the CDR3 DNA reads TGTGCCAGCAGTTTGCGGCTAGCGGGAGGTCGCGAGCAGTACTTC.

The V and J genes are TRBV13 and TRBJ1-3; D is perhaps TRBD1 (5 bases). Germline values: CDR1 PRHDT, CDR2 FYEKMQ (reference sequence). The CDR3 spans 17 residues. V gave up 5 bases and J gave up 0 bases, with 17 bases separating them. CDR3 in DNA: TGTGCCAGCAGCGTAGTTGAGGGAGGGGCCTCTGGAAACACCATATATTTT. Its protein product is CASSVVEGGASGNTIYF.

The chain uses TRBV7-2 and TRBJ2-2; 8 nucleotides agree with TRBD1. V lost 5 bases to trimming and J lost 6 bases; unmatched junction nucleotides: 11. Germline CDR1 reads SGHTA; CDR2 reads FQGNSA. CDR3 length: 16 amino acids. CDR3 nucleotides: TGTGCCAGCAGCCCCCCCCGACAGGGGTCATCCGGGGAGCTGTTTTTT. Translating it yields CASSPPRQGSSGELFF.

The DNA of the CDR3 is TGTGCCAGCTCCCCCTGGTTCGGGACAGGTCCGTCAACTAATGAAAAACTGTTTTTT. Translating gives CASSPWFGTGPSTNEKLFF. The chain couples TRBV28 to TRBJ1-4; 8 nucleotides line up with TRBD1. V lost 8 bases, J lost 0 bases, and 17 bases stayed unmatched. The CDR3 length is 19 residues. CDR1 and CDR2 (germline): MDHEN, SYDVKM.

The rearrangement links TRBV2 to TRBJ1-3, with 8 nucleotides matching TRBD1. This CDR3 contains 15 residues. J was trimmed by 4 bases and V by 6 bases; bases with no gene match: 8. CDR1 and CDR2 from the germline V gene are SNHLY and FYNNEI. The chain's CDR3 is CASRTTGGSGNTIYF. In nucleotides, the CDR3 is TGTGCCAGCAGAACCACAGGGGGTTCCGGAAACACCATATATTTT.

This chain connects TRBV6-4 to TRBJ1-6; 7 nucleotides agree with TRBD1. The CDR3 runs to 14 residues. The V gene's germline CDR1 is MRHNA and CDR2 SNTAGT. The J segment lost 7 bases and the V segment lost 8 bases, leaving 8 bases of the junction unmatched. For the CDR3, the DNA is TGTGCCAGCGGCCAGGGGGTTGGGAATTCACCCCTCCACTTT. Its translation is CASGQGVGNSPLHF.

The chain employs TRBV5-1 and TRBJ2-7; 8 bases are shared with TRBD2. CDR1 and CDR2 from the germline V gene are SGHRS and YFSETQ. The junction had 2 bases not matched to a gene; V was cut back by 4 bases and J by 5 bases. The CDR3 extends over 12 amino acids. The CDR3 nucleotides read TGCGCCAGCAGCCAGGGACTAGACGAGCAGTACTTC. Its protein is CASSQGLDEQYF.

This chain joins TRBV15 and TRBJ2-1; no reliable D call. In germline, CDR1 is LNHNV, CDR2 YYDKDF (reference sequence). V was trimmed by 3 bases and J by 3 bases, leaving 6 bases between them. CDR3 length equals 13 residues. In DNA form, the CDR3 reads TGTGCCACCAGCAGTGACAACTACAATGAGCAGTTCTTC. Amino acids: CATSSDNYNEQFF.

This chain's CDR3 is CASIRQGNNEKLFF. The CDR3 region has the DNA TGTGCCAGCATTCGCCAGGGGAATAATGAAAAACTGTTTTTT. The chain has TRBV28 and TRBJ1-4, with D perhaps matching TRBD1 (6 bases). The CDR3 is made up of 14 amino acids. Germline lookup yields CDR1 MDHEN and CDR2 SYDVKM. Trimming stripped 7 bases from V and 4 bases from J, with 13 bases between.

The table lists this clone with a count of one. J is TRBJ2-1 and V is TRBV7-2, with 14 nucleotides matching TRBD2. Germline V gives CDR1 SGHTA, CDR2 FQGNSA. The ends lost 5 bases at V and 0 bases at J; junction bases unmatched: 9. CDR3 length: 19 residues. The CDR3 is CASSLRLAGGRSSYNEQFF. CDR3 sequence (DNA): TGTGCCAGCAGCCTCCGACTAGCGGGGGGGCGTAGCTCCTACAATGAGCAGTTCTTC.

The rearrangement links TRBV7-9 to TRBJ1-2, with D hard to call. Per the germline V gene, CDR1 is SEHNR and CDR2 is FQNEAQ (reference sequence). Trimming stripped 1 base from V and 4 bases from J, with 7 bases between. The CDR3 has 13 residues. CDR3 in amino acids: CASSLGAVYGYTF. The CDR3 DNA reads TGTGCCAGCAGCTTAGGGGCAGTCTATGGCTACACCTTC.

This chain connects TRBV18 to TRBJ1-1; D is uncertain. CDR1 is KGHSH, CDR2 LQKENI, per germline. Trimming stripped 0 bases from V and 1 base from J, with 6 bases between. This CDR3 has 14 amino acids. The CDR3 DNA reads TGTGCCAGCTCACCACCGCGGGGGAACACTGAAGCTTTCTTT. Translated, it gives CASSPPRGNTEAFF.

The chain recombines TRBV28 with TRBJ2-2, with TRBD1 matching over 7 bases. The CDR3 extends over 12 amino acids. Germline CDR1 MDHEN, CDR2 SYDVKM. J lost 10 bases, V lost 10 bases, and 9 bases had no gene match. The CDR3 region has the DNA TGTGCCACTTTAGGACAGGCTCTGGAGCTGTTTTTT. Its protein product is CATLGQALELFF.

The chain couples TRBV9 to TRBJ1-2; D may be TRBD1 (6 bases). V lost 3 bases to trimming and J lost 8 bases, with 17 bases between them. CDR1 SGDLS and CDR2 YYNGEE come from the germline V gene. This CDR3 spans 14 amino acids. The CDR3 is CASSATGYYGGYTF. The CDR3 bases are TGTGCCAGCAGCGCTACAGGGTATTATGGAGGCTACACCTTC.

The chain is built from TRBV5-1 and TRBJ2-1; 9 bases align to TRBD2. Trimming removed 0 bases from V and 7 bases from J; junction bases left unmatched: 5. The CDR3 is 15 residues long. CDR1 is SGHRS, CDR2 YFSETQ, per germline. The CDR3 loop is CASSLVAGEENEQFF. CDR3 coding DNA: TGCGCCAGCAGCTTGGTAGCGGGAGAGGAGAATGAGCAGTTCTTC. The full variable domain, rest sourced from reference TRBV5-1 and TRBJ2-1, is KAGVTQTPRYLIKTRGQQVTLSCSPISGHRSVSWYQQTPGQGLQFLFEYFSETQRNKGNFPGRFSGRQFSNSRSEMNVSTLELGDSALYLCASSLVAGEENEQFFGPGTRLTVL.

The chain recombines TRBV10-1 with TRBJ1-3; unclear D gene. The germline V gene encodes CDR1 WNHNN and CDR2 SYGVQD (reference sequence). V lost 3 bases and J lost 0, with 9 bases in between. This CDR3 has 15 amino acids. CDR3 coding DNA: TGCGCCAGCAGTGATCCGCTAACCTCTGGAAACACCATATATTTT. It encodes CASSDPLTSGNTIYF.

The chain joins TRBV19 to TRBJ2-5, with 10 bases identical to TRBD1. V was pared by 4 bases and J by 9 bases, with 5 bases of the junction left unmatched. This CDR3 is 13 amino acids long. Per germline, CDR1 LNHDA and CDR2 SQIVND (reference sequence). The CDR3 DNA follows: TGTGCCAGTAGTAATGACAGGGGGCAGGCCCAGTACTTC. Residues: CASSNDRGQAQYF.